This is a list of T cell receptor beta chains from one sample in a study of beta chain features in type 1 diabetes. Data came from immunoSEQ multiplex PCR; TCRdb stores just in-frame clones and leaves some out. The sample gives hundreds of thousands of clones, around 15% of which show up once; roughly 0.022% is in the top ten. What was sequenced was naive CD4+ T cells from blood. These receptors were obtained from a man aged 18 to 29 with type 1 diabetes. Both conserved end residues are part of each CDR3. A D gene is named only where the DNA matches it firmly. Only part of the rows carry a size: once, few, many, or a class if the clone is expanded.

TRBD1,-,TRBJ1-1,TRBV13,TGTGCCAGCAGCTTAGGGGACAGGGAGAACACTGAAGCTTTCTTT,CASSLGDRENTEAFF
TRBD1,-,TRBJ2-7,TRBV2,TGTGCCAGCAGTTGGGACAGGGCCTCCTACGAGCAGTACTTC,CASSWDRASYEQYF
TRBD2,-,TRBJ2-3,TRBV5-1,TGCGCCAGCAGCGCCGGGACTAGCGCCGATACGCAGTATTTT,CASSAGTSADTQYF
-,-,TRBJ1-1,TRBV9,TGTGCCAGCAGCGTACAGTCTACGAACACTGAAGCTTTCTTT,CASSVQSTNTEAFF
TRBD2,-,TRBJ2-1,TRBV10-3,TGTGCCATCAAGGAAGCTAGCGGGGGCTACAATGAGCAGTTCTTC,CAIKEASGGYNEQFF
-,few,TRBJ1-2,TRBV5-1,TGCGCCAGCAGCATTTCAGGGGATGGCTACACCTTC,CASSISGDGYTF
-,-,TRBJ2-1,TRBV5-1,TGCGCCAGCAGCTTGAACAGTCAGCGGAATTCCTACAATGAGCAGTTCTTC,CASSLNSQRNSYNEQFF
-,few,TRBJ1-2,TRBV18,TGTGCCAGCTCCGCCGGCGATAACTATGGCTACACCTTC,CASSAGDNYGYTF
TRBD1,-,TRBJ1-1,TRBV30,TGTGCCTGGAGTGTGCAGGGGACAGGGAGTAGAACCACTGAAGCTTTCTTT,CAWSVQGTGSRTTEAFF
TRBD2,-,TRBJ2-3,TRBV4-1,TGCGCCAGCAGCCCCACCTGGGGAGGGGGCACAGATACGCAGTATTTT,CASSPTWGGGTDTQYF
-,-,TRBJ2-1,TRBV5-1,TGCGCCAGCAGCTTACCAGGGAGCTCCTACAATGAGCAGTTCTTC,CASSLPGSSYNEQFF
-,-,TRBJ2-5,TRBV4-1,TGCGCCAGCAGCCCGGGTGCTTGGGGGGAGACCCAGTACTTC,CASSPGAWGETQYF
-,few,TRBJ1-1,TRBV7-9,TGTGCCAGCAGCTTACAGGGCTCTGAAGCTTTCTTT,CASSLQGSEAFF
-,few,TRBJ2-1,TRBV7-9,TGTGCCAGCAGCTTCGGCACCTACAATGAGCAGTTCTTC,CASSFGTYNEQFF
-,-,TRBJ2-7,TRBV5-6,TGTGCCAGCAGCTTACAAACGGGGGTCGAGCAGTACTTC,CASSLQTGVEQYF
-,-,TRBJ2-1,TRBV30,TGTGCCTGGAGTGACAGGAATGAGCAGTTCTTC,CAWSDRNEQFF
-,-,TRBJ1-1,TRBV30,TGTGCCTGGCGGGTGGGGAACACTGAAGCTTTCTTT,CAWRVGNTEAFF
TRBD1,-,TRBJ1-1,TRBV7-9,TGTGCCAGCAGCTTAGCGGCAGGGGGGAACACTGAAGCTTTCTTT,CASSLAAGGNTEAFF
-,-,TRBJ2-2,TRBV2,TGTGCCAGCACAGAGGGTGGGACCCACAGAGGCGGGGAGCTGTTTTTT,CASTEGGTHRGGELFF
TRBD1,few,TRBJ1-5,TRBV4-2,TGTGCCAGCAGCCAAGATGGGACAGCCACTTATAGCAATCAGCCCCAGCATTTT,CASSQDGTATYSNQPQHF
TRBD1,-,TRBJ1-2,TRBV5-6,TGTGCCAGCAGCTCATTGGCGTCAGGGGGCTGGAATCTAGGCTATGGCTACACCTTC,CASSSLASGGWNLGYGYTF
-,-,TRBJ2-7,TRBV18,TGTGCCAGCTCACCGGCAGGGACCGAGCAGTACTTC,CASSPAGTEQYF
-,few,TRBJ2-1,TRBV9,TGTGCCAGCAGCGTAGATCTCAATGAGCAGTTCTTC,CASSVDLNEQFF
TRBD1,-,TRBJ1-2,TRBV6-6,TGTGCCAGCAGCGAGAGACAGGGGGATGGCTACACCTTC,CASSERQGDGYTF
TRBD1,few,TRBJ2-2,TRBV4-1,TGCGCCAGCAGCCAAGGCTCAGGACAGGGCCGGGAGCTGTTTTTT,CASSQGSGQGRELFF
-,few,TRBJ2-4,TRBV30,TGTGCCGGGACCATAGGACTAGCCAAAAACATTCAGTACTTC,CAGTIGLAKNIQYF
TRBD1,few,TRBJ2-2,TRBV4-1,TGCGCCAGCAGCCGCCGGTCAGGACAGGGTAACGGGGAGCTGTTTTTT,CASSRRSGQGNGELFF
-,few,TRBJ2-5,TRBV5-1,TGCGCCAGCAGCTTGGGGCAGGAAGAGACCCAGTACTTC,CASSLGQEETQYF
-,few,TRBJ1-2,TRBV19,TGTGCCAGTGCCTCAGCTCACTATGGCTACACCTTC,CASASAHYGYTF